This T cell receptor beta chain was identified during a study of blood T cell repertoires in COVID-19. At the level of the study: Sites across the United States, Italy and Spain contributed samples from acute and convalescent COVID-19. Sources were T cells, B-cell-depleted T cells, or PBMCs; the material itself was cDNA or gDNA.

The CDR3 is 16 amino acids. Germline-derived CDR1 and CDR2 are SGDLS and YYNGEE. Trimming left V 0 bases short and J 2 bases short, with 15 bases between. Study processing details: Researchers report that nucleated cell counts were estimated from reference gene primer amplification. Assay used: immunoSEQ multiplex PCR; TCRdb lists only in-frame clones, some missing. V and J calls and clone size are given by that table; D and trimming were obtained from the DNA. Here the sample spans about 33,000 clones, approximately 85% being singletons. This clone was seen only once. The clonotype originates from a human donor in a cohort sampled during active COVID-19. The chain employs TRBV9 and TRBJ2-7; TRBD1 might be the D (5 bases). The sample taken for sequencing was peripheral blood. In DNA, the CDR3 is TGTGCCAGCAGCGTAGGGGGCCAGGGAAGAACCTACGAGCAGTACTTC. This sequence encodes CASSVGGQGRTYEQYF.